In this sample, the clone carrying this TCR beta chain turned up many times. Its specificity is not known. Trimming stripped 3 bases from V and 4 bases from J, with 11 bases between. The CDR3 is 14 residues long. Per germline, CDR1 MNHEY and CDR2 SMNVEV (reference sequence). The source of the sample is a study of T cells in Graves' hyperthyroidism and ophthalmopathy. TCR beta CDR3 regions were amplified from RNA transcripts. The primer set for the first-round RT-PCR of the TCR CDR3 was HTBI. TCRdb re-called the multiplex PCR reads with MiXCR, one entry per CDR3 protein. The sample shows 300,000 to 400,000 distinct CDR3 sequences, approximately 15% of them seen only once. Overall study findings and caveats: Appearing also in blood were most of the thyroid clonotypes expanded above 0.001. The model foresaw ophthalmopathy a median 6.5 months prior to onset. Stable hyperthyroidism was told apart from ophthalmopathy by a model built on 13 V-J features.

Graves' hyperthyroidism showing no ophthalmopathy progression within 18 months was considered stable. The V gene is TRBV27, the J gene TRBJ2-3, with D perhaps TRBD2 (6 bases). The sample comprised blood. The clonotype was recovered from a woman in her 30s with Graves' hyperthyroidism. The CDR3: CASSLLARADTQYF. The DNA for the CDR3 is TGTGCCAGCAGTTTGCTAGCGAGGGCAGATACGCAGTATTTT.